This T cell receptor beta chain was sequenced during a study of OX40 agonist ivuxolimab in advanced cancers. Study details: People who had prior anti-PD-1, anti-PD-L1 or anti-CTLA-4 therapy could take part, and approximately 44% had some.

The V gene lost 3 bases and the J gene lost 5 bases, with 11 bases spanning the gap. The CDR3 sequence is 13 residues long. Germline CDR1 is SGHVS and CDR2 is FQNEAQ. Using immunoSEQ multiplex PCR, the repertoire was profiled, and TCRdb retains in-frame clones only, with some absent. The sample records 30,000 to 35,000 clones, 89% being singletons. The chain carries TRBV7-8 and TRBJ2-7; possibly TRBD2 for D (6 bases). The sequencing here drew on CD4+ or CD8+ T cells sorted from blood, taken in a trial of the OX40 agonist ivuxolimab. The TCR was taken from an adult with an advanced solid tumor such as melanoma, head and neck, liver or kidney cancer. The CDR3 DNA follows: TGTGCCAGCAGCTTTTCTAGCGCCGACGAGCAGTACTTC. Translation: CASSFSSADEQYF.